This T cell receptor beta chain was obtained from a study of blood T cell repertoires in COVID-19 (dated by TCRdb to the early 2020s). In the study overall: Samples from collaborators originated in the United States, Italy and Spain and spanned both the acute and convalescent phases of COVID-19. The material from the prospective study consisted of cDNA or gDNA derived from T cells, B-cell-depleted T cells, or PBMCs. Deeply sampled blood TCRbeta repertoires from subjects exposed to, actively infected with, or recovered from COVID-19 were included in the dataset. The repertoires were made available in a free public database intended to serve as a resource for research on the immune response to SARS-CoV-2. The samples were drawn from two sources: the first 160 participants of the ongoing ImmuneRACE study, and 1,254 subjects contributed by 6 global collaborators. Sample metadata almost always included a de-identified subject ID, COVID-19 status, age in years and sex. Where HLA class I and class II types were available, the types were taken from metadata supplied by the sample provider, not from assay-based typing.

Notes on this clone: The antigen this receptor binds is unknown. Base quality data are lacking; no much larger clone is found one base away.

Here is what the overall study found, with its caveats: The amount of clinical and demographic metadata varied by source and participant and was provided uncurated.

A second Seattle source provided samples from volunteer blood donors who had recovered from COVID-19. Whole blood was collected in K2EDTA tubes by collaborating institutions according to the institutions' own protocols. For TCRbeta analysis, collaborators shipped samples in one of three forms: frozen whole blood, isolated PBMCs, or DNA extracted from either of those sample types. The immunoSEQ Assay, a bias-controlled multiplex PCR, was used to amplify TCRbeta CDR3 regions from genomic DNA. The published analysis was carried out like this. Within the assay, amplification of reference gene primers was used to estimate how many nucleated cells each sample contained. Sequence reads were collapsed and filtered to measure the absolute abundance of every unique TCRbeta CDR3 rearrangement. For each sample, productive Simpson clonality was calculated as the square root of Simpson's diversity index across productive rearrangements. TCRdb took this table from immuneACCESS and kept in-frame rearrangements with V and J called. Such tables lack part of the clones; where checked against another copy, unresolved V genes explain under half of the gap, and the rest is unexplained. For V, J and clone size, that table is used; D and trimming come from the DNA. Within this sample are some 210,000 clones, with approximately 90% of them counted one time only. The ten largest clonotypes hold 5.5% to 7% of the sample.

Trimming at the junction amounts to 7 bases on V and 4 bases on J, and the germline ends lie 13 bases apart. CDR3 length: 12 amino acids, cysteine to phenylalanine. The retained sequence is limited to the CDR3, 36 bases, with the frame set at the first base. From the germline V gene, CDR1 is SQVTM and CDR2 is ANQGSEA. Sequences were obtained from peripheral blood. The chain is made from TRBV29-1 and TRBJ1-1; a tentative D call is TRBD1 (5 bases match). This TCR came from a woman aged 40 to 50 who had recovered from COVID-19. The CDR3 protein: CSAADGGTEAFF. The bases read TGCAGCGCAGCGGACGGGGGCACTGAAGCTTTCTTT.